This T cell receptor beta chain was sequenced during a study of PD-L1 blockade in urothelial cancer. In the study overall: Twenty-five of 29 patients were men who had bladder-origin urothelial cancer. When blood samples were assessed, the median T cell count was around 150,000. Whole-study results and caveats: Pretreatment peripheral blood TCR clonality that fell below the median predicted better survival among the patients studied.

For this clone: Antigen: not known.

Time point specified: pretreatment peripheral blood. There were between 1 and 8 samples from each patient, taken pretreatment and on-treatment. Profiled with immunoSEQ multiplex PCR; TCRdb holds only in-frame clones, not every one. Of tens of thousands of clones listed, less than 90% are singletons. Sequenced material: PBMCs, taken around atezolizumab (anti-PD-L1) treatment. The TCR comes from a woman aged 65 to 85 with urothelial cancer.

The CDR3 nucleotides are TGTGCCAGAAGCTACCCCCTAGCGGGCCTATACAATGAGCAGTTCTTC. Translated, it gives CARSYPLAGLYNEQFF. V usage is TRBV5-3 and J usage is TRBJ2-1; 8 bases map to TRBD2. TRBV5-3 is an open reading frame whose function is uncertain. The CDR3 length is 16 residues. With 3 bases clipped from V and 4 bases from J, the junction kept 9 bases outside the gene matches.